This TCR beta chain emerged from a study of a mutant IDH1 vaccine in newly diagnosed glioma. Turning to the study itself: Beginning 4-6 weeks after radiotherapy alone, or with temozolomide cycles, vaccination took place.

CDR3 length: 17 amino acids. Trimming left V 3 bases short and J 1 base short, with 16 bases between. The germline gives CDR1 SEHNR, CDR2 FQNEAQ (reference sequence). Note on this clone: Its antigen is not known.

The sample's time point: week 23, last vaccination. Each vaccine dose was 300 ug of mutant IDH1 20-mer peptide, with topical imiquimod. Repertoires were generated with immunoSEQ multiplex PCR, while TCRdb's copy carries only in-frame clones and drops some. This table holds around 85,000 clones, 65% to 90% found once. The chain combines TRBV7-9 with TRBJ1-5; D unclear. The sequence was collected from a man aged 30-40 years with glioma. Some clones in this sample may be carry-over from other donors' samples. Sequenced material: PBMCs, taken from a glioma patient whose treatment included an IDH1 peptide vaccine. The CDR3: CASSLSPTIRSNQPQHF. Written as DNA, the CDR3 is TGTGCCAGCAGCTTGTCGCCGACAATAAGGAGCAATCAGCCCCAGCATTTT.